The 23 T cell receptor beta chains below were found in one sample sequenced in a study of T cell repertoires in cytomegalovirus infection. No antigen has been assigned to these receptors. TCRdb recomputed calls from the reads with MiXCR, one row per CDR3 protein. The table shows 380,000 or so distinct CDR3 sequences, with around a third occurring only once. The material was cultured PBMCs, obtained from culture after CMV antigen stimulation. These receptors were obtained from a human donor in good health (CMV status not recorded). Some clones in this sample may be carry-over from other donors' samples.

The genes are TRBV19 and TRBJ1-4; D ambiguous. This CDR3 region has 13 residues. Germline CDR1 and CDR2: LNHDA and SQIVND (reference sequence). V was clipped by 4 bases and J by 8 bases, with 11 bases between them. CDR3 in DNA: TGTGCCAGTAGTACAACCACGGGGGAAAAACTGTTTTTT. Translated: CASSTTTGEKLFF.

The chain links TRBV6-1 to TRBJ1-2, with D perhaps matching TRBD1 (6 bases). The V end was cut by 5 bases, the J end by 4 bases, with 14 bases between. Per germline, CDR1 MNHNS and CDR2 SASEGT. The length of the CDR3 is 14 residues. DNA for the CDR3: TGTGCCAGCAGTCAAACAGGGAACGCCTATGGCTACACCTTC. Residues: CASSQTGNAYGYTF.

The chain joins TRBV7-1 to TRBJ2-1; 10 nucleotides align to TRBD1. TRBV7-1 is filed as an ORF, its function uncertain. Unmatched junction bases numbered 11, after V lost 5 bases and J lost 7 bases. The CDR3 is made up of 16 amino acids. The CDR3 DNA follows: TGTGCCAGCAGCAACCGGGACAGGGGTTGGGGGAATGAGCAGTTCTTC. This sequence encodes CASSNRDRGWGNEQFF.

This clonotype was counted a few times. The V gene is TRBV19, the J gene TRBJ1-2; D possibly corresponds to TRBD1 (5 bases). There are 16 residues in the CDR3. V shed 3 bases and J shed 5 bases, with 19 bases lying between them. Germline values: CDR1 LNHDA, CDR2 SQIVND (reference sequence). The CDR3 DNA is TGTGCCAGTAGTATTTTTCGATCGGGACGGACATATGGCTACACCTTC. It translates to CASSIFRSGRTYGYTF.

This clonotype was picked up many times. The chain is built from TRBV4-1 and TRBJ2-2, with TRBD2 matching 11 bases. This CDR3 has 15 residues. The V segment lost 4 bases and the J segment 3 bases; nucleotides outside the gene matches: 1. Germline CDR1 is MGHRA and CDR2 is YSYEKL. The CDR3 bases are TGCGCCAGCAGCCCGGGACTAGCGGACACCGGGGAGCTGTTTTTT. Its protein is CASSPGLADTGELFF.

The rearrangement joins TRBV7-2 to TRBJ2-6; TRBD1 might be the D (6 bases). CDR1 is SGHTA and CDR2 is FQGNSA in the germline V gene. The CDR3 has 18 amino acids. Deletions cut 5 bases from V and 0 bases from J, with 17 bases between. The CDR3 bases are TGTGCCAGCAGCCCTTGGACAGCGACACTCTCTGGGGCCAACGTCCTGACTTTC. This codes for CASSPWTATLSGANVLTF.

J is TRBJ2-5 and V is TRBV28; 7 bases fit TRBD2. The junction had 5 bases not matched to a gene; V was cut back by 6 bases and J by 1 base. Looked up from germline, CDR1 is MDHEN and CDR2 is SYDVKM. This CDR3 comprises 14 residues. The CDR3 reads CASSILAFQETQYF. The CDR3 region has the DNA TGTGCCAGCAGCATACTAGCGTTCCAAGAGACCCAGTACTTC.

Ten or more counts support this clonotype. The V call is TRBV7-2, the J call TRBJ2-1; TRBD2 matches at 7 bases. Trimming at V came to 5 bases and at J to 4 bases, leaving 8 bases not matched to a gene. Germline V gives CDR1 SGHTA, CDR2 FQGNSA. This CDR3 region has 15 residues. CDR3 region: CASSPPGLLYNEQFF. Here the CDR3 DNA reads TGTGCCAGCAGCCCCCCGGGACTACTTTACAATGAGCAGTTCTTC.

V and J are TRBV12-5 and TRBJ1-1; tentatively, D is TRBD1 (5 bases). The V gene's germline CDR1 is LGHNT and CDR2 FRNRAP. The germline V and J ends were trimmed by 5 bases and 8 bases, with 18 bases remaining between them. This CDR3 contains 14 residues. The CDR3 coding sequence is TGTGCTAGTGGTCCCGGGACCCCTGACCCCGAAGCTTTCTTT. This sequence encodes CASGPGTPDPEAFF. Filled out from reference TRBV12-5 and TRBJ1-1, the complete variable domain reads DARVTQTPRHKVTEMGQEVTMRCQPILGHNTVFWYRQTMMQGLELLAYFRNRAPLDDSGMPKDRFSAEMPDATLATLKIQPSEPRDSAVYFCASGPGTPDPEAFFGQGTRLTVV.

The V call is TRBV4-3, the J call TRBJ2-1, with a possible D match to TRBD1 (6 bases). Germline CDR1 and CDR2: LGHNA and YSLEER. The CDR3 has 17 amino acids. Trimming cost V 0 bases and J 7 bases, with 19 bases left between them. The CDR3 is CASSQELVRQGRNEQFF. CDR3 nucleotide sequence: TGCGCCAGCAGCCAAGAATTGGTTAGGCAGGGGCGGAATGAGCAGTTCTTC.

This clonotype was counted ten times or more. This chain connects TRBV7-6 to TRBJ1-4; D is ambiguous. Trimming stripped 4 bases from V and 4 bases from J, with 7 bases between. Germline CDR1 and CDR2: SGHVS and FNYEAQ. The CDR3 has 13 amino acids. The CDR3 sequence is CASSYNSNEKLFF. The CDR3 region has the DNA TGTGCCAGCAGCTACAACAGTAATGAAAAACTGTTTTTT. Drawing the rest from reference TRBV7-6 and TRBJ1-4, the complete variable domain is GAGVSQSPRYKVTKRGQDVALRCDPISGHVSLYWYRQALGQGPEFLTYFNYEAQQDKSGLPNDRFSAERPEGSISTLTIQRTEQRDSAMYRCASSYNSNEKLFFGSGTQLSVL.

The CDR3 region has the DNA TGTGCCACCAGTACCGGGACTAGCGGGACTTACGAGCAGTACGTC. Protein product: CATSTGTSGTYEQYV. J is TRBJ2-7 and V is TRBV24-1, with 13 bases identical to TRBD2. This CDR3 contains 15 residues. Germline lookup yields CDR1 KGHDR and CDR2 SFDVKD. V dropped 6 bases and J dropped 4; count of bases not matched to a gene: 5.

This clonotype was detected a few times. The CDR3 nucleotides are TGTGCCAGCAATCCAGGGGGCCCTAACTATGGCTACACCTTC. Its translation is CASNPGGPNYGYTF. This chain links TRBV6-6 with TRBJ1-2; 8 nucleotides match TRBD1. V shed 7 bases and J 0 bases; nucleotides not matched to a gene: 4. This CDR3 comprises 14 residues. Germline V gives CDR1 MNHNY, CDR2 SVGAGI (reference sequence).

The CDR3 coding sequence is TGCAGCGTTGAGGGGGACAGGGGCTTCTACGAGCAGTACGTC. The encoded protein is CSVEGDRGFYEQYV. J is TRBJ2-7 and V is TRBV29-1; TRBD1 aligns across 10 bases. Germline V gene sequence: CDR1 SQVTM, CDR2 ANQGSEA. This CDR3 region has 14 residues. The J segment lost 3 bases and the V segment lost 3 bases, leaving 5 bases of the junction unmatched.

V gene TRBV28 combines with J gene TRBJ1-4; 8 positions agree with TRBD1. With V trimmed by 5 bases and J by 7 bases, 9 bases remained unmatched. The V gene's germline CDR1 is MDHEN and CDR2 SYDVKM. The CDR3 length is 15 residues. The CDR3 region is CASSAEDRVVEKLFF. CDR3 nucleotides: TGTGCCAGCAGTGCTGAGGACAGGGTGGTTGAAAAACTGTTTTTT.

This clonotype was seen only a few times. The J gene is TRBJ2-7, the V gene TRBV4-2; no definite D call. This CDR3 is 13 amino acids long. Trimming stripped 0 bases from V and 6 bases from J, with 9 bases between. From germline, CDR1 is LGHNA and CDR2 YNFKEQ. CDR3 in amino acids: CASSQEYSPEQYF. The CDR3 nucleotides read TGTGCCAGCAGCCAAGAGTACTCCCCCGAGCAGTACTTC.

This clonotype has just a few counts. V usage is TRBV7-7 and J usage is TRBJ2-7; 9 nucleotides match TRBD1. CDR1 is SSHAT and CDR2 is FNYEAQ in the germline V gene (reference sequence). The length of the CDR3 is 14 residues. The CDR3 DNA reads TGTGCTAGCAGCACGGGACAGGGTTACCACGAGCAGTACGTC. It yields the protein CASSTGQGYHEQYV.

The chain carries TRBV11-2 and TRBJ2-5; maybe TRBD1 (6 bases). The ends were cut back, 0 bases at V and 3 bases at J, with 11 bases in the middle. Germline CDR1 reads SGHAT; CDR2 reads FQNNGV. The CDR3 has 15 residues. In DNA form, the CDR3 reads TGTGCCAGCAGCTTAGAGGGGGCGCGGAAAGAGACCCAGTACTTC. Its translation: CASSLEGARKETQYF.

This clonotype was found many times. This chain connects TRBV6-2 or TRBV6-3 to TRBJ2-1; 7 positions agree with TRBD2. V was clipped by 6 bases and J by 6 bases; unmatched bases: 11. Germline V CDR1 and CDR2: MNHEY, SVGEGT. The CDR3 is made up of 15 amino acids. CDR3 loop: CASSRWDYPINEQFF. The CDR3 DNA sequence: TGTGCCAGCAGCCGTTGGGACTACCCCATCAATGAGCAGTTCTTC.

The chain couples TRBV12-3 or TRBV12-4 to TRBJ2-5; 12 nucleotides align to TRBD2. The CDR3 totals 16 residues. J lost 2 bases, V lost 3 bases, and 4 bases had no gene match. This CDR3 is CASSLTSGRSQETQYF. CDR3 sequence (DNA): TGTGCCAGCAGTTTGACTAGCGGGAGAAGTCAAGAGACCCAGTACTTC.

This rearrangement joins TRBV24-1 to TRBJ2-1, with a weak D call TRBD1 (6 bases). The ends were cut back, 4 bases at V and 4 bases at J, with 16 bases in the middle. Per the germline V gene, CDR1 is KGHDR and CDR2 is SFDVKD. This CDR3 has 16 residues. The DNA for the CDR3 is TGTGCCACCAGTGAGCCTCAGGGGAAGCATTACAATGAGCAGTTCTTC. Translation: CATSEPQGKHYNEQFF.

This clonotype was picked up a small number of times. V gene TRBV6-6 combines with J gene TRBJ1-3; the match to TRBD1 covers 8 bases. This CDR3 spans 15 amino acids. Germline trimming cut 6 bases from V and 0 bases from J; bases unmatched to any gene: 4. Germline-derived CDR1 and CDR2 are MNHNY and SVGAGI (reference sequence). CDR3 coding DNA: TGTGCCAGCAGGCAGGGGGCGAACTCTGGAAACACCATATATTTT. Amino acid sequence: CASRQGANSGNTIYF.

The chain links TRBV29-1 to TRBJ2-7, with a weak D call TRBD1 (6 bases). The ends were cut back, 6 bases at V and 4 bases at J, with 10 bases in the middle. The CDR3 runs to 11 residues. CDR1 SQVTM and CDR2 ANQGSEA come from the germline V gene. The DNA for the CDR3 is TGCAGCGTGGATACAGGGTACGAGCAGTACTTC. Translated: CSVDTGYEQYF.